A single sample gave rise to the 25 T cell receptor beta chains below, sequenced in a study of blood T cell repertoires in COVID-19. TCRdb keeps only in-frame clones here, not all; method: immunoSEQ multiplex PCR. This table holds about 260,000 clones, over 75% found once. Sequencing was carried out using peripheral blood. Every receptor here comes from a human donor in a cohort sampled during active COVID-19.

The V gene is TRBV6-5, the J gene TRBJ2-7; 9 bases are a match to TRBD2. The CDR3 is 13 amino acids. The trim removed 4 bases at V and 2 bases at J, leaving 0 bases unmatched. Germline V gene sequence: CDR1 MNHEY, CDR2 SVGAGI. The CDR3 reads CASSWTSAYEQYF. In nucleotides, the CDR3 is TGTGCCAGCAGTTGGACTAGCGCCTACGAGCAGTACTTC.

V usage is TRBV2 and J usage is TRBJ2-3, with D possibly TRBD2 on 6 matching bases. Trimming pared 2 bases from V and 1 base from J, leaving 13 bases between. The germline CDR1 and CDR2 sequences are SNHLY and FYNNEI. This CDR3 contains 16 residues. CDR3 nucleotide sequence: TGTGCCAGCAGTGAACACGGGAGCAGGGGCACAGATACGCAGTATTTT. Translation gives CASSEHGSRGTDTQYF. Full variable domain (outside the CDR3, taken from reference TRBV2 and TRBJ2-3): EPEVTQTPSHQVTQMGQEVILRCVPISNHLYFYWYRQILGQKVEFLVSFYNNEISEKSEIFDDQFSVERPDGSNFTLKIRSTKLEDSAMYFCASSEHGSRGTDTQYFGPGTRLTVL.

Regarding this clone: The sample holds other DNA sequences that translate to the same CDR3. The J gene is TRBJ2-5, the V gene TRBV5-4; maybe TRBD1 (6 bases). Germline-derived CDR1 and CDR2 are SGHNT and YYREEE (reference sequence). The V and J ends lost 4 bases and 2 bases respectively, with 9 bases between them. The CDR3 sequence is 13 residues long. In DNA, the CDR3 is TGTGCCAGCAGCCTGGACAGTCAAGAGACCCAGTACTTC. It is translated as CASSLDSQETQYF.

This clone was recorded many times. The chain joins TRBV7-2 to TRBJ1-2, with D tentatively TRBD1 (5 bases). The CDR3 runs to 14 residues. Germline V lookup: CDR1 SGHTA, CDR2 FQGNSA. Trimming took off 8 bases at V and 8 bases at J, with 21 bases between the two ends. The CDR3 is CASRLGGALRGYTF. The CDR3 bases are TGTGCCAGCCGTTTGGGCGGGGCATTAAGGGGCTACACCTTC.

This sequence joins TRBV15 and TRBJ1-2; D not resolved. Germline V lookup: CDR1 LNHNV, CDR2 YYDKDF (reference sequence). V gave up 0 bases and J gave up 4 bases, with 3 bases separating them. The CDR3 extends over 12 amino acids. In nucleotides, the CDR3 is TGTGCCACCAGCAGAGAGAGCTATGGCTACACCTTC. It translates to CATSRESYGYTF.

The rearrangement uses TRBV14 and TRBJ1-1, with 8 bases that match TRBD1. Germline loops: CDR1 SGHDN, CDR2 FVKESK. This CDR3 contains 15 residues. With 3 bases clipped from V and 2 bases from J, the junction kept 5 bases outside the gene matches. The CDR3 sequence: CASSHMGQVNTEAFF. The CDR3 DNA reads as TGTGCCAGCAGCCACATGGGACAGGTAAACACTGAAGCTTTCTTT.

The V and J genes are TRBV4-1 and TRBJ2-1, with D possibly TRBD2 on 5 matching bases. Germline loops: CDR1 MGHRA, CDR2 YSYEKL. The CDR3 covers 12 residues. Trimming left V 3 bases short and J 5 bases short, with 5 bases between. The CDR3 sequence: CASSHGNNEQFF. The CDR3 DNA sequence: TGCGCCAGCAGCCACGGGAACAATGAGCAGTTCTTC.

The table lists this clone with a few counts. This chain uses TRBV4-1 with TRBJ2-2; the D gene is possibly TRBD1 (6 bases). The V end lost 4 bases, the J end lost 5 bases, and 14 bases lay between the germline ends. Looked up from germline, CDR1 is MGHRA and CDR2 is YSYEKL. CDR3 length: 15 amino acids. CDR3 sequence: CASSLGASGTGELFF. The CDR3 DNA sequence: TGCGCCAGCAGCCTGGGGGCGTCGGGAACCGGGGAGCTGTTTTTT.

This clone showed up just a few times. V and J are TRBV7-9 and TRBJ1-2; 8 nucleotides match TRBD1. The CDR3 runs 13 residues. Germline values: CDR1 SEHNR, CDR2 FQNEAQ (reference sequence). Trimming cost V 10 bases and J 5 bases; bases outside gene matches: 9. The CDR3 reads CATQRGQDYGYTF. In DNA, the CDR3 is TGTGCCACCCAAAGGGGACAGGATTATGGCTACACCTTC.

The chain recombines TRBV18 with TRBJ1-1; the D is unclear. This CDR3 is built from 16 residues. Germline loops: CDR1 KGHSH, CDR2 LQKENI. The V end lost 2 bases, the J end lost 1 base, and 14 bases lay between the germline ends. CDR3 sequence (DNA): TGTGCCAGCTCACCATCCCTGACGGGAAAGAACACTGAAGCTTTCTTT. Its protein product is CASSPSLTGKNTEAFF.

V is TRBV11-3 and J is TRBJ2-2; 9 bases line up with TRBD2. Trimming cost V 1 base and J 5 bases; bases outside gene matches: 2. This CDR3 region has 15 residues. Germline CDR1 is SGHNT and CDR2 is YENEEA. CDR3 loop: CASSLGGRGTGELFF. CDR3 in DNA: TGTGCCAGCAGCTTAGGCGGGAGGGGGACCGGGGAGCTGTTTTTT.

This chain connects TRBV9 to TRBJ2-2; 14 bases map to TRBD2. This CDR3 spans 18 amino acids. Per germline, CDR1 SGDLS and CDR2 YYNGEE. The V gene end was trimmed by 0 bases and the J gene end by 3 bases; junction bases not matched to a gene: 4. This CDR3 is CASSVGTSGRTYTGELFF. For the CDR3, the DNA is TGTGCCAGCAGCGTAGGGACTAGCGGGAGGACATACACCGGGGAGCTGTTTTTT.

A remark on this clone: Other DNA sequences within the sample encode an identical CDR3. The chain recombines TRBV14 with TRBJ1-1; possibly TRBD1 for D (5 bases). CDR1 SGHDN and CDR2 FVKESK come from the germline V gene. The CDR3 is 13 amino acids. Between the trimmed V and J ends, which lost 4 bases and 2 bases, there was a span of 8 bases. Written as DNA, the CDR3 is TGTGCCAGCAGCCGACAGCTAAACACTGAAGCTTTCTTT. Protein sequence: CASSRQLNTEAFF.

The chain employs TRBV5-3 and TRBJ1-2; D remains ambiguous. TRBV5-3 is an ORF, and what it does is uncertain. V dropped 9 bases and J dropped 5 bases, with 5 bases sitting between them. The CDR3 contains 9 residues. This CDR3 is CATLYGYTF. Written as DNA, the CDR3 is TGTGCCACCTTGTATGGCTACACCTTC.

V gene TRBV6-5 combines with J gene TRBJ2-1, with 9 bases matching TRBD2. Germline loops: CDR1 MNHEY, CDR2 SVGAGI. The CDR3 consists of 15 residues. J gave up 8 bases and V 7 bases, and 12 bases lay outside the gene matches. The CDR3 reads CASTDSGGPGDEQFF. The CDR3 bases are TGTGCCAGCACCGACAGCGGGGGGCCCGGGGATGAGCAGTTCTTC.

The chain combines TRBV27 with TRBJ1-1, with D tentatively TRBD1 (5 bases). CDR3 length: 15 amino acids. The germline V gene has CDR1 MNHEY and CDR2 SMNVEV (reference sequence). V lost 5 bases, J lost 4 bases, and 17 bases lay in between. The CDR3 is CASSPPKGVFTEAFF. For the CDR3, the DNA is TGTGCCAGCAGTCCCCCAAAAGGGGTCTTCACTGAAGCTTTCTTT.

The rearrangement joins TRBV18 to TRBJ1-3, with TRBD1 identical over 7 bases. With 5 bases clipped from V and 2 bases from J, the junction kept 3 bases outside the gene matches. From germline, CDR1 is KGHSH and CDR2 LQKENI. The CDR3 extends over 14 amino acids. CDR3 region: CASSSGQTGNTIYF. The CDR3 DNA sequence: TGTGCCAGCTCATCGGGACAGACTGGAAACACCATATATTTT.

The rearrangement uses TRBV24-1 and TRBJ1-6; perhaps TRBD1 as D (5 bases). Germline CDR1 reads KGHDR; CDR2 reads SFDVKD. The CDR3 consists of 19 residues. Trimming stripped 4 bases from V and 0 bases from J, with 18 bases between. The CDR3 coding sequence is TGTGCCACCAGTGAATCCGGGACTGCGTTTAGCTCCTATAATTCACCCCTCCACTTT. Its protein is CATSESGTAFSSYNSPLHF.

The V call is TRBV7-9, the J call TRBJ2-2; 7 nucleotides agree with TRBD1. The CDR3 loop spans 15 amino acids. Germline V lookup: CDR1 SEHNR, CDR2 FQNEAQ (reference sequence). Trimming at V came to 1 base and at J to 5 bases, leaving 4 bases not matched to a gene. CDR3 nucleotides: TGTGCCAGCAGCTTAGGCAGGGGGTCGACCGGGGAGCTGTTTTTT. Protein: CASSLGRGSTGELFF.

The chain recombines TRBV3-1 (or the pseudogene TRBV3-2) with TRBJ2-7; a weak D match, TRBD2 (5 bases). Germline V lookup: CDR1 LGHDT, CDR2 YNNKEL (reference sequence). CDR3 length: 13 amino acids. Trimming shortened V by 4 bases and J by 5 bases, and 12 bases separated the two germline ends. As DNA, the CDR3 is TGTGCCAGCAGCCTCCGGGATGGGAACGAGCAGTACTTC. As protein: CASSLRDGNEQYF.

The gene calls are TRBV28 and TRBJ1-5; 8 positions agree with TRBD1. CDR1 and CDR2 (germline): MDHEN, SYDVKM. With V trimmed by 5 bases and J by 4 bases, 13 bases remained unmatched. This CDR3 has 17 amino acids. The CDR3 sequence: CASSPWTGLPLNQPQHF. CDR3 nucleotides: TGTGCCAGCAGTCCTTGGACAGGGCTCCCCCTTAATCAGCCCCAGCATTTT.

This rearrangement joins TRBV6-2 or TRBV6-3 to TRBJ1-1, with a tentative D call TRBD1 (6 bases). CDR1 and CDR2 from the germline V gene are MNHEY and SVGEGT. The CDR3 length is 15 residues. V was clipped by 5 bases and J by 4 bases, with 17 bases between them. The CDR3 DNA follows: TGTGCCAGCAGTACGCAGGGGAGTCCCTTCACTGAAGCTTTCTTT. It specifies CASSTQGSPFTEAFF.

The sample holds many counts of this clone. The V and J genes are TRBV5-1 and TRBJ1-6, with D possibly TRBD1 on 6 matching bases. V lost 4 bases and J lost 7, with 15 bases in between. Germline loops: CDR1 SGHRS, CDR2 YFSETQ. The CDR3 length is 15 residues. The CDR3: CASSPDGRGNSPLHF. The CDR3, as DNA: TGCGCCAGCAGCCCGGATGGAAGGGGGAATTCACCCCTCCACTTT. Based on the CDR3 plus reference TRBV5-1 and TRBJ1-6, the full variable domain is KAGVTQTPRYLIKTRGQQVTLSCSPISGHRSVSWYQQTPGQGLQFLFEYFSETQRNKGNFPGRFSGRQFSNSRSEMNVSTLELGDSALYLCASSPDGRGNSPLHFGNGTRLTVT.

The sample holds one count of this clone. This sequence joins TRBV19 and TRBJ2-6; TRBD1 matches at 9 bases. Germline values: CDR1 LNHDA, CDR2 SQIVND (reference sequence). V was clipped by 7 bases and J by 1 base; unmatched bases: 8. The CDR3 runs 17 residues. For the CDR3, the DNA is TGTGCCAGTACTAAGGGACAGGGCCAATCTGGGGCCAACGTCCTGACTTTC. Residues: CASTKGQGQSGANVLTF.

The CDR3 region is CASSFGRTSGRPFQETQYF. The CDR3 bases are TGTGCCAGTAGTTTTGGTCGGACTAGCGGGAGGCCCTTCCAAGAGACCCAGTACTTC. The genes are TRBV19 and TRBJ2-5, with 14 bases fitting TRBD2. CDR3 length: 19 residues. The germline V gene encodes CDR1 LNHDA and CDR2 SQIVND (reference sequence). Trimming took 5 bases from V and 1 from J; bases not matched to a gene: 12. The full variable domain, rest sourced from reference TRBV19 and TRBJ2-5, is DGGITQSPKYLFRKEGQNVTLSCEQNLNHDAMYWYRQDPGQGLRLIYYSQIVNDFQKGDIAEGYSVSREKKESFPLTVTSAQKNPTAFYLCASSFGRTSGRPFQETQYFGPGTRLLVL.